This T cell receptor beta chain was identified in a study of shared clonotypes between healthy human individuals. Study-wide context: The plates for each donor numbered three CD4 naive, three CD4 memory, two CD8 naive and one CD8 memory. The study, taken as a whole, reports: It was only blood that was sampled, and tissue repertoires likely differ.

This CDR3 spans 14 amino acids. Germline-derived CDR1 and CDR2 are MNHEY and SMNVEV (reference sequence). With 5 bases removed from V and 5 bases from J, the gap between germline ends came to 12 bases. About this clone itself: What it binds is unknown.

Genomic DNA of each subset was evenly split across several immunoSEQ plates. In the original processing: Junction-only immunoSEQ sequences carried no quality scores, so filtering differed. TCRdb's table, derived via immunoSEQ multiplex PCR, lists solely in-frame clones and lacks some. Clonal size and the V and J genes are those of that table, whereas D and trimming came from the DNA. Among fewer than 850,000 clones listed, around 90% were seen once. This sequence was found in a young man in good health. Some clones in this sample may be carry-over from other donors' samples. The chain combines TRBV27 with TRBJ1-4; no reliable D call. The sequencing sample was made of memory CD8+ T cells from PBMCs. This sample's subset: CD45RO+ cells pooled with CCR7-negative TemRA cells. CDR3 in DNA: TGTGCCAGCAGTCCCTTGGGCTCAAATGAAAAACTGTTTTTT. This translates into CASSPLGSNEKLFF.